This record concerns one TCR beta chain sequence. The antigen is undetermined. Profiled with immunoSEQ multiplex PCR; TCRdb holds only in-frame clones, not every one. In the table there are some 48,000 clones, 79% of which are singletons. These data come from a study of OX40 agonist ivuxolimab in advanced cancers. Whole-study context: Clinicians treated patients with ivuxolimab, an agonistic anti-OX40 (CD134) antibody. Ivuxolimab, which patients received intravenously every 2 weeks, was dosed at 0.01 to 10 mg/kg. General study results and limits: In CD8+ T cells, expanded clones were on average more numerous than in CD4+.

Patients with autoimmune history or systemic immunosuppression were excluded. The ends were cut back, 6 bases at V and 5 bases at J, with 16 bases in the middle. The V gene's germline CDR1 is PRHDT and CDR2 FYEKMQ (reference sequence). The length of the CDR3 is 15 residues. The receptor comes from an adult with an advanced solid tumor such as melanoma, head and neck, liver or kidney cancer. V gene TRBV13 combines with J gene TRBJ1-4; tentative D call: TRBD1 (6 bases). Sample: CD4+ or CD8+ T cells sorted from blood, taken in a trial of the OX40 agonist ivuxolimab. The DNA for the CDR3 is TGTGCCAGCAGATGGGGGGGACAAGACAATGAAAAACTGTTTTTT. Its translation is CASRWGGQDNEKLFF.